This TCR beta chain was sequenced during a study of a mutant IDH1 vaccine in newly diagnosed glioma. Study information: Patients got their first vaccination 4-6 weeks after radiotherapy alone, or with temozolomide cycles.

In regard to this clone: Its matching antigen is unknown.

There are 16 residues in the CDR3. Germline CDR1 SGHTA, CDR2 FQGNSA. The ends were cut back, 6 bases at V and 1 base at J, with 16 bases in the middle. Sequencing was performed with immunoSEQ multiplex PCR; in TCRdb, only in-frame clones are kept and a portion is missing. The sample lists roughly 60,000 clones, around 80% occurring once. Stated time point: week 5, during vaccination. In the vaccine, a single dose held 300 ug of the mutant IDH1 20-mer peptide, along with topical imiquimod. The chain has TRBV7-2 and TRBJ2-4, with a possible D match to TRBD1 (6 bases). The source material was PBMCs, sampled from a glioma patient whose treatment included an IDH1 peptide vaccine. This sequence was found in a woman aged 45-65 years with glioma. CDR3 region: CASSQQGKGAKNIQYF. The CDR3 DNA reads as TGTGCCAGCAGTCAACAGGGTAAAGGGGCCAAAAACATTCAGTACTTC.